These T cell receptor beta chains were read from a single sample in a study of cytomegalovirus exposure and HLA in healthy donors. The protocol was immunoSEQ multiplex PCR, while the TCRdb copy is restricted to in-frame clones and leaves out a portion. The sample yields 70,000 to 75,000 clones, roughly 92% seen once. The sequenced material came from PBMCs. Source of these receptors: a young woman in good health and CMV-seropositive. The CDR3 runs from the conserved cysteine through the conserved F or W. A D gene is named only where the DNA matches it firmly. Clone sizes are given selectively: once, few, many, or a class where the clone is expanded.

len: 17; j_gene: TRBJ1-1; abundance: .; v_gene: TRBV4-3; d_gene: TRBD1; CDR3nt: TGCGCCAGCAGCCGTGGACAGGGAGAGGGGCCAAACACTGAAGCTTTCTTT; CDR3aa: CASSRGQGEGPNTEAFF
len: 14; j_gene: TRBJ2-3; abundance: .; v_gene: TRBV9; d_gene: .; CDR3nt: TGTGCCAGCAGCGTAGGGAGGGCCGGTGATACGCAGTATTTT; CDR3aa: CASSVGRAGDTQYF
len: 13; j_gene: TRBJ2-7; abundance: once; v_gene: TRBV1; d_gene: .; CDR3nt: TGCACCAGCAGCGAGGGGACAGGCTACGAGCAGTACTTC; CDR3aa: CTSSEGTGYEQYF
len: 15; j_gene: TRBJ2-7; abundance: .; v_gene: TRBV2; d_gene: TRBD2; CDR3nt: TGTGCCACTTCTCAACCTAGCGGAGGATCCTACGAGCAGTACTTC; CDR3aa: CATSQPSGGSYEQYF
len: 13; j_gene: TRBJ2-1; abundance: .; v_gene: TRBV27; d_gene: .; CDR3nt: TGTGCCAGCAGCCTCTTTCCGGGGGGCTCTGAGTTCTTC; CDR3aa: CASSLFPGGSEFF
len: 15; j_gene: TRBJ1-5; abundance: .; v_gene: TRBV4-1; d_gene: .; CDR3nt: TGCGCCAGCAGCCAAGAGGGACTTGGTCATCAGCCCCAGCATTTT; CDR3aa: CASSQEGLGHQPQHF
len: 12; j_gene: TRBJ2-3; abundance: once; v_gene: TRBV4-2; d_gene: .; CDR3nt: TGTGCCAGCAGCCAAGGGCGGGACCCAACAGATTTT; CDR3aa: CASSQGRDPTDF
len: 15; j_gene: TRBJ1-2; abundance: .; v_gene: TRBV6-1; d_gene: .; CDR3nt: TGTGCCAGCAGTGATTTCAGGGATATGTCCTATGGCTACACCTTC; CDR3aa: CASSDFRDMSYGYTF
len: 14; j_gene: TRBJ1-3; abundance: .; v_gene: TRBV4-2; d_gene: .; CDR3nt: TGTGCCAGCAGCCTTGGGGGGGGTGGAAACACCATATATTTT; CDR3aa: CASSLGGGGNTIYF
len: 14; j_gene: TRBJ2-5; abundance: .; v_gene: TRBV19; d_gene: TRBD1; CDR3nt: TGTGCCAGTAGTGTAGCTGACAGGGCAGAGACCCAGTACTTC; CDR3aa: CASSVADRAETQYF
len: 14; j_gene: TRBJ2-2; abundance: .; v_gene: TRBV10-1; d_gene: .; CDR3nt: TGCGCCAGCAGTGAAGCAGGATCCCACCGGGAGCTGTTTTTT; CDR3aa: CASSEAGSHRELFF
len: 11; j_gene: TRBJ2-5; abundance: .; v_gene: TRBV7-6; d_gene: .; CDR3nt: TGTGTCTCGGGGGGCTGGCAGACCCAGTACTTC; CDR3aa: CVSGGWQTQYF
len: 13; j_gene: TRBJ1-4; abundance: .; v_gene: TRBV29-1; d_gene: .; CDR3nt: TGCAGCGTTGGATCTCAGGGGTTGCAAAAACTGTTTTTT; CDR3aa: CSVGSQGLQKLFF
len: 18; j_gene: TRBJ1-5; abundance: .; v_gene: TRBV11-2; d_gene: .; CDR3nt: TGTGCCAGCAGCTTAGGAAGTGTCCGGAGGGCTAGCAATCAGCCCCAGCATTTT; CDR3aa: CASSLGSVRRASNQPQHF
len: 14; j_gene: TRBJ1-1; abundance: .; v_gene: TRBV6-6; d_gene: TRBD1; CDR3nt: TGTGCCAGCAGTTCCGACAGGGGGCTTGTTGAAGCTTTCTTT; CDR3aa: CASSSDRGLVEAFF
len: 16; j_gene: TRBJ2-7; abundance: .; v_gene: TRBV27; d_gene: TRBD2; CDR3nt: TGTGCCAGCAGCCCCGTGCTCCCCGGGGGGATCTACGAGCAGTACTTC; CDR3aa: CASSPVLPGGIYEQYF
len: 15; j_gene: TRBJ1-2; abundance: .; v_gene: TRBV7-9; d_gene: .; CDR3nt: TGTGCCAGCAGCCCGGGACTCCAAGAGGCCTATGGCTACACCTTC; CDR3aa: CASSPGLQEAYGYTF
len: 15; j_gene: TRBJ2-1; abundance: .; v_gene: TRBV4-1; d_gene: .; CDR3nt: TGCGCCAGCAGCCAAGCGCGGGACAGAGACAATGAGCAGTTCTTC; CDR3aa: CASSQARDRDNEQFF
len: 15; j_gene: TRBJ2-3; abundance: once; v_gene: TRBV6-5; d_gene: TRBD2; CDR3nt: TGTGCCACCAGCCCCGGGACTAGCCGCACAGATACGCAGTATTTT; CDR3aa: CATSPGTSRTDTQYF
len: 13; j_gene: TRBJ1-1; abundance: .; v_gene: TRBV19; d_gene: TRBD1; CDR3nt: TGTGCCAGTAGTCTTACAGGGGGCAAAGAAGCTTTCTTT; CDR3aa: CASSLTGGKEAFF
len: 14; j_gene: TRBJ1-1; abundance: .; v_gene: TRBV15; d_gene: .; CDR3nt: TGTGCCACCAGCAGAGATGCTGGCCAGACTGAAGCTTTCTTT; CDR3aa: CATSRDAGQTEAFF
len: 14; j_gene: TRBJ2-7; abundance: .; v_gene: TRBV4-3; d_gene: TRBD2; CDR3nt: TGCGCCAGCAAGTTCAGGACTAGCGTCCACGAGCAGTACTTC; CDR3aa: CASKFRTSVHEQYF
len: 13; j_gene: TRBJ1-1; abundance: .; v_gene: TRBV6-1; d_gene: .; CDR3nt: TGTGCCAGCACTCCCCAGGGGAACACTGAAGCTTTCTTT; CDR3aa: CASTPQGNTEAFF
len: 15; j_gene: TRBJ2-6; abundance: .; v_gene: TRBV2; d_gene: .; CDR3nt: TGTGCCAGCACTACCAACAGGGATGGGGCCAACGTCCTGACTTTC; CDR3aa: CASTTNRDGANVLTF
len: 13; j_gene: TRBJ1-2; abundance: .; v_gene: TRBV6-1; d_gene: .; CDR3nt: TGTGCCAGCAGTGAGGGGGCACTCTATGGCTACACCTTC; CDR3aa: CASSEGALYGYTF
len: 14; j_gene: TRBJ2-1; abundance: .; v_gene: TRBV27; d_gene: .; CDR3nt: TGTGCCAGCCGTTTCAGCGGACGCCAAAATGAGCAGTTCTTC; CDR3aa: CASRFSGRQNEQFF
len: 16; j_gene: TRBJ2-1; abundance: .; v_gene: TRBV4-2; d_gene: TRBD1; CDR3nt: TGTGCCAGCAGCCAGGAGGAGGGACAGGGTGACAATGAGCAGTTCTTC; CDR3aa: CASSQEEGQGDNEQFF
len: 19; j_gene: TRBJ2-1; abundance: once; v_gene: TRBV30; d_gene: TRBD2; CDR3nt: TGTGCCTGGAGTGGTTTCCGGACTAGCGGGAGTTTCGGGTACAATGAGCAGTTCTTC; CDR3aa: CAWSGFRTSGSFGYNEQFF
len: 16; j_gene: TRBJ2-2; abundance: once; v_gene: TRBV29-1; d_gene: .; CDR3nt: TGCAGCGTTGGGCGGGGAGGAGGCGCGAACACCGGGGAGCTGTTTTTT; CDR3aa: CSVGRGGGANTGELFF